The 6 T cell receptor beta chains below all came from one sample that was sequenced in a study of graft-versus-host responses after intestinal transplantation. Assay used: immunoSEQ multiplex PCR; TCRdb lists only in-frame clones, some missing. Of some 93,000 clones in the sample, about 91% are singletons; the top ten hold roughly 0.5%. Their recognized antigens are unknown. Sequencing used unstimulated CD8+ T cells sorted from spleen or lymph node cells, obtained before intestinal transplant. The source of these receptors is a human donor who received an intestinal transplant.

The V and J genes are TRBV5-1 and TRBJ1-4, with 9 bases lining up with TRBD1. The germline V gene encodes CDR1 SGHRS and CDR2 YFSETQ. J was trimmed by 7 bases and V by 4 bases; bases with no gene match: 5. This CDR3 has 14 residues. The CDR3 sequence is CASSKGTGPEKLFF. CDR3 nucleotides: TGCGCCAGCAGCAAAGGGACAGGGCCTGAAAAACTGTTTTTT.

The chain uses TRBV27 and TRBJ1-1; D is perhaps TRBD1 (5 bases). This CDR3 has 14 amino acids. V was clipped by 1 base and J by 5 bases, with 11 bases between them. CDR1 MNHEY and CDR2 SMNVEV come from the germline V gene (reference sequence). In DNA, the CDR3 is TGTGCCAGCAGTTTATTTCGGGGGGAGACTGAAGCTTTCTTT. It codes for CASSLFRGETEAFF.

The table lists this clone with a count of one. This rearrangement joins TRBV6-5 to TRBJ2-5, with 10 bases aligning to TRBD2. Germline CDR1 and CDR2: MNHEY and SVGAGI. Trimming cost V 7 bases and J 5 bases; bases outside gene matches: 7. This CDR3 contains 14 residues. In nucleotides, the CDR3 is TGTGCCAGCAATAGCGGGAGGCCCCGGGAGACCCAGTACTTC. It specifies CASNSGRPRETQYF.

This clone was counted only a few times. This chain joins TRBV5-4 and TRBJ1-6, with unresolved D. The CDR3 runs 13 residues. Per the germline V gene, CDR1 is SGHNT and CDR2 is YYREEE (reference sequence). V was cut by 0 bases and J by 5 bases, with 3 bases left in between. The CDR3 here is CASSLADNSPLHF. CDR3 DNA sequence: TGTGCCAGCAGCTTGGCCGATAATTCACCCCTCCACTTT.

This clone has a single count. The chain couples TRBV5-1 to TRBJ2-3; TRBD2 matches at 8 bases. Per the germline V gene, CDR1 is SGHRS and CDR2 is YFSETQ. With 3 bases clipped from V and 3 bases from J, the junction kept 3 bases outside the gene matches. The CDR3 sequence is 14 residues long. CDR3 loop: CASSSPGGTDTQYF. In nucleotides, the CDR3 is TGCGCCAGCAGCTCCCCGGGGGGGACAGATACGCAGTATTTT.

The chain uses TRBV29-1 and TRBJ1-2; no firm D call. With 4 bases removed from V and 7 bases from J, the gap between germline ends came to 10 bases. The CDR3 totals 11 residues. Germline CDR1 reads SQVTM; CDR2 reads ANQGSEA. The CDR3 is CSVVSGGGYTF. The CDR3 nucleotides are TGCAGCGTTGTGTCTGGAGGTGGCTACACCTTC.